This TCR beta chain is drawn from a study of blood T cell repertoires in COVID-19. This table comes from immunoSEQ multiplex PCR, and its TCRdb copy is limited to in-frame clones, with some not included. The sample lists tens of thousands of clones, about nine tenths seen once, with about 25% in the top ten. The CDR3 consists of 11 residues. The ends were cut back, 8 bases at V and 6 bases at J, with 10 bases in the middle. CDR1 is SGHTA and CDR2 is FQGNSA in the germline V gene. This clonotype was obtained from a man in his forties or fifties with active or convalescent COVID-19. This chain connects TRBV7-2 to TRBJ1-1; D may be TRBD1 (6 bases). The specimen was peripheral blood. The CDR3 is CASAGQSEAFF. Here the CDR3 DNA reads TGTGCCAGCGCCGGACAGTCTGAAGCTTTCTTT.